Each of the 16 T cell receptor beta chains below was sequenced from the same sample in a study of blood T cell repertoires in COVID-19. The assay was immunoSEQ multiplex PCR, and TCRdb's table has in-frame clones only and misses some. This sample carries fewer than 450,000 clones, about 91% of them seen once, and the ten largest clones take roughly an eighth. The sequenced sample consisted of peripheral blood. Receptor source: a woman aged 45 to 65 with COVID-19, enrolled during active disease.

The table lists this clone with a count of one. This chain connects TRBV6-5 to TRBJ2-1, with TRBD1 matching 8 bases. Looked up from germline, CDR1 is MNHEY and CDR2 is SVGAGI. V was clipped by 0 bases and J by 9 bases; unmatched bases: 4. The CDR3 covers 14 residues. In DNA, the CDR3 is TGTGCCAGCAGTTACTCAAGGACAGGGTTTGAGCAGTTCTTC. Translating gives CASSYSRTGFEQFF.

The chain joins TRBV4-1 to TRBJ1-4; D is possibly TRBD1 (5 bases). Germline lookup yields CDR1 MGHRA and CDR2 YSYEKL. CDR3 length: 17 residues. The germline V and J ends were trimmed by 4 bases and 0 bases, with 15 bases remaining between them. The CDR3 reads CASSPPPQATTNEKLFF. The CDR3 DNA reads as TGCGCCAGCAGCCCTCCCCCACAGGCGACAACTAATGAAAAACTGTTTTTT.

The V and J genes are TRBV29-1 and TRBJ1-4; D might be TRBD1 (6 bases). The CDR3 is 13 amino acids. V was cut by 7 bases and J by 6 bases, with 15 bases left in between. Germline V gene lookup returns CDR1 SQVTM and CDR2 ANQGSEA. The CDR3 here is CSAEGVQDEKLFF. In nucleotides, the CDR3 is TGCAGCGCCGAGGGGGTACAGGATGAAAAACTGTTTTTT.

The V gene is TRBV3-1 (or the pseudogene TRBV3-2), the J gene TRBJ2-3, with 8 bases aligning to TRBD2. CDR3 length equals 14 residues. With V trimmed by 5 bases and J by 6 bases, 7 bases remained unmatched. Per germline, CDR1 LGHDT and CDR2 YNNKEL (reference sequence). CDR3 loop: CASSTSGPEDTQYF. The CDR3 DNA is TGTGCCAGCAGCACTAGCGGACCCGAGGATACGCAGTATTTT.

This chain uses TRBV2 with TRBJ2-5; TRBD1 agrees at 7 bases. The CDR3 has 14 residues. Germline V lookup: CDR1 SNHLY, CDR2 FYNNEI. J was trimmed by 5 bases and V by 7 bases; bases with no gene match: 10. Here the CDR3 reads CASNEGQGVETQYF. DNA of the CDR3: TGTGCCAGCAACGAAGGCCAGGGGGTGGAGACCCAGTACTTC.

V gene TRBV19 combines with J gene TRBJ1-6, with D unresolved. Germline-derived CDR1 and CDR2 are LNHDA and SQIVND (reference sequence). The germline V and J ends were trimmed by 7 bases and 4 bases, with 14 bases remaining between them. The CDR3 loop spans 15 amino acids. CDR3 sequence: CASKEGRVYNSPLHF. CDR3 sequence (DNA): TGTGCCAGTAAGGAGGGCAGAGTATATAATTCACCCCTCCACTTT.

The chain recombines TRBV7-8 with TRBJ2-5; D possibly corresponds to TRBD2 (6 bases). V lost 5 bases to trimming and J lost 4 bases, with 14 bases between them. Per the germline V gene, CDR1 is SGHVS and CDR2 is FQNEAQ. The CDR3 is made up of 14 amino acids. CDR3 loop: CASSPTRGGETQYF. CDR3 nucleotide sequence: TGTGCCAGCAGCCCGACGCGGGGTGGAGAGACCCAGTACTTC. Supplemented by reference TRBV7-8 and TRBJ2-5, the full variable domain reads GAGVSQSPRYKVAKRGQDVALRCDPISGHVSLFWYQQALGQGPEFLTYFQNEAQLDKSGLPSDRFFAERPEGSVSTLKIQRTQQEDSAVYLCASSPTRGGETQYFGPGTRLLVL.

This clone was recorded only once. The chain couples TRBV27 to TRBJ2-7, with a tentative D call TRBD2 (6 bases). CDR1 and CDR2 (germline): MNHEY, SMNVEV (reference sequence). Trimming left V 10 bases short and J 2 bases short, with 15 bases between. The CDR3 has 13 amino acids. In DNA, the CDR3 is TGTGCCACCGGCGGGGCGTCTACCTACGAGCAGTACTTC. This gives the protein CATGGASTYEQYF.

The CDR3 reads CAWTQPDYRQFF. The CDR3 DNA is TGTGCCTGGACCCAGCCCGACTACAGGCAGTTCTTC. The rearrangement links TRBV30 to TRBJ2-1; a possible D gene is TRBD2 (5 bases). Germline V gene sequence: CDR1 GTSNPN, CDR2 SVGIG (reference sequence). V lost 4 bases and J lost 12, with 16 bases in between. The CDR3 totals 12 residues.

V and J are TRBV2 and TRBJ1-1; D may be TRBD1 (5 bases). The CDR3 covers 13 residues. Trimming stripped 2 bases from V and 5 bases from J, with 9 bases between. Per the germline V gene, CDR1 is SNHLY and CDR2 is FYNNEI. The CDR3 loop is CASSERGRTEAFF. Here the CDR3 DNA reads TGTGCCAGCAGTGAAAGGGGAAGAACTGAAGCTTTCTTT. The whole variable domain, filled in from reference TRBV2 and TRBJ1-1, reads EPEVTQTPSHQVTQMGQEVILRCVPISNHLYFYWYRQILGQKVEFLVSFYNNEISEKSEIFDDQFSVERPDGSNFTLKIRSTKLEDSAMYFCASSERGRTEAFFGQGTRLTVV.

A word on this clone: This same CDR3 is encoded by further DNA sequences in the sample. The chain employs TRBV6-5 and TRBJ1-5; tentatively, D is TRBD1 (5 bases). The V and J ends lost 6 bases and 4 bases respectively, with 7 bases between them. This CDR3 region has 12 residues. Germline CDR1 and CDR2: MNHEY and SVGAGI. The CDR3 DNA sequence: TGTGCCAGCAGGGGGGGGAATCAGCCCCAGCATTTT. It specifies CASRGGNQPQHF.

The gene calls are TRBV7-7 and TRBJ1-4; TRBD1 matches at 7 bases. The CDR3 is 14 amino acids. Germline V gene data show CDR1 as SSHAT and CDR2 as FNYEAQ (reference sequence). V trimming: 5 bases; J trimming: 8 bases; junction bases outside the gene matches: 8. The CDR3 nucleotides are TGTGCCAGCAGCCCAGGGACAGCCTCCGAAAAACTGTTTTTT. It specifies CASSPGTASEKLFF. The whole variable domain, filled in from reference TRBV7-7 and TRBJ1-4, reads GAGVSQSPRYKVTKRGQDVTLRCDPISSHATLYWYQQALGQGPEFLTYFNYEAQPDKSGLPSDRFSAERPEGSISTLTIQRTEQRDSAMYRCASSPGTASEKLFFGSGTQLSVL.

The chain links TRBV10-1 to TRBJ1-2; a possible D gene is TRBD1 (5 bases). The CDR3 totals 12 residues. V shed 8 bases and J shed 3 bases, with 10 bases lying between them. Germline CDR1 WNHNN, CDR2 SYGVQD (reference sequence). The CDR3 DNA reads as TGCGCCAGCTTCGTCAGGGACTATGGCTACACCTTC. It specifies CASFVRDYGYTF.

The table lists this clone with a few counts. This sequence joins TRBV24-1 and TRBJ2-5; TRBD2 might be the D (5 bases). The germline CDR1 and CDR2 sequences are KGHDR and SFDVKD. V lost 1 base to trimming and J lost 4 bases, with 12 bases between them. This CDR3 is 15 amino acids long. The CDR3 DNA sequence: TGTGCCACCAGTGATTTCCAACTCGGGGTAGAGACCCAGTACTTC. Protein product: CATSDFQLGVETQYF.

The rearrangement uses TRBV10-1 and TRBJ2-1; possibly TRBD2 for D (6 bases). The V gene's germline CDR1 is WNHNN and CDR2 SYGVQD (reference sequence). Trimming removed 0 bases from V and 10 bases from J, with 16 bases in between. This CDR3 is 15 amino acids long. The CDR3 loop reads CASSESGTPAREQFF. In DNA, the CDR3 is TGCGCCAGCAGTGAGTCTGGGACTCCCGCAAGGGAGCAGTTCTTC.

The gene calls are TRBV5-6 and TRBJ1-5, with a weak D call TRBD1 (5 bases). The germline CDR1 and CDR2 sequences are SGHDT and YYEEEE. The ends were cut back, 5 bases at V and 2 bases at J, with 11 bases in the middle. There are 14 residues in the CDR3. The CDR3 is CASSFRVGNQPQHF. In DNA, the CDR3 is TGTGCCAGCAGTTTCAGGGTCGGCAATCAGCCCCAGCATTTT.